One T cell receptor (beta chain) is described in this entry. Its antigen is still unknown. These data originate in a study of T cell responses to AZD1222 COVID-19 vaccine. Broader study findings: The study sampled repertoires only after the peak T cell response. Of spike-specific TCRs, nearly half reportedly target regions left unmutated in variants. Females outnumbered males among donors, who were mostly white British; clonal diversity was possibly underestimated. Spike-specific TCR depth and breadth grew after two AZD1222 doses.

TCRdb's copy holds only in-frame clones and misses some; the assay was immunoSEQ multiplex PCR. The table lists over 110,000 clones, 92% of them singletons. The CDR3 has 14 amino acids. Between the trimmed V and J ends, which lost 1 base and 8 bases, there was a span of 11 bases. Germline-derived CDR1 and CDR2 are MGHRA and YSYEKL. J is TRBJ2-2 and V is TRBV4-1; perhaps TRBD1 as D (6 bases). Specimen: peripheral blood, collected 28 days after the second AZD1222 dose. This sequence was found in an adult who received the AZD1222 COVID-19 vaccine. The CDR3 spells CASSQGTEMGELFF. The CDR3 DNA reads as TGCGCCAGCAGCCAAGGGACAGAGATGGGGGAGCTGTTTTTT.